A selection of T cell receptor beta chains follows, all from one sample in a study of cytomegalovirus exposure and HLA in healthy donors. The data were produced by immunoSEQ multiplex PCR, yet TCRdb's version contains in-frame clones alone and is incomplete. The sample yields 140,000 to 150,000 clones, roughly 80% seen once. Input material: PBMCs. These receptors came from a male donor in good health and CMV-seronegative. Each CDR3 is given with its conserved first and last residue. The D gene is left open where the match is weak. Rows may omit the clone size; those that give it use once, few, many or a size class.

clone_size	d_call	v_call	j_call	cdr3_aa	cdr3_nt
.	.	TRBV7-3	TRBJ2-7	CASSSFGGLSYEQYF	TGTGCCAGCAGTTCCTTCGGGGGACTCTCCTACGAGCAGTACTTC
.	.	TRBV28	TRBJ1-1	CASNRTPGVTEAFF	TGTGCCAGCAATCGGACCCCAGGGGTTACTGAAGCTTTCTTT
.	TRBD1	TRBV6-5	TRBJ2-7	CAAGQGLPYEQYF	TGTGCTGCAGGACAGGGGCTCCCCTACGAGCAGTACTTC
.	TRBD2	TRBV5-6	TRBJ2-3	CASRTLAGTDTQYF	TGTGCCAGCAGGACACTAGCGGGGACAGATACGCAGTATTTT
.	.	TRBV5-1	TRBJ1-1	CASSPFDGLAEAFF	TGCGCCAGCAGTCCCTTCGACGGGTTGGCTGAAGCTTTCTTT
.	.	TRBV9	TRBJ1-1	CASSLGGGTEAFF	TGTGCCAGCAGCTTGGGGGGGGGCACTGAAGCTTTCTTT
few	TRBD2	TRBV7-3	TRBJ2-3	CASSLTLGGRGDTQYF	TGTGCCAGCAGCTTAACGCTTGGCGGGAGGGGTGATACGCAGTATTTT
.	.	TRBV6-5	TRBJ1-2	CASASAGGACGYTF	TGTGCCAGCGCCTCGGCGGGGGGGGCGTGTGGCTACACCTTC
.	.	TRBV7-9	TRBJ1-1	CSSSLADREAFF	TGTTCCAGCAGCTTAGCCGACAGAGAAGCTTTCTTT
few	TRBD2	TRBV11-2	TRBJ2-3	CASSQGFSGSPSTDTQYF	TGTGCCAGCAGCCAAGGTTTTAGCGGGAGCCCTAGCACAGATACGCAGTATTTT
.	TRBD1	TRBV7-9	TRBJ2-3	CASSLRGVTGGTQYF	TGTGCCAGCAGCTTAAGAGGGGTGACAGGGGGGACGCAGTATTTT
few	TRBD1	TRBV5-5	TRBJ2-2	CASSLSRRQGDTGELFF	TGTGCCAGCAGCTTGTCCCGACGACAGGGAGACACCGGGGAGCTGTTTTTT
.	TRBD1	TRBV4-2	TRBJ1-5	CASSQDVQGANQPQHF	TGTGCCAGCAGCCAAGACGTCCAGGGGGCCAATCAGCCCCAGCATTTT
.	.	TRBV5-1	TRBJ1-6	CASSLREVPTYNSPLHF	TGCGCCAGCAGCTTGCGGGAGGTTCCCACCTATAATTCACCCCTCCACTTT
.	TRBD2	TRBV4-1	TRBJ2-2	CASSQSGSATDGELFF	TGCGCCAGCAGCCAGAGCGGGAGCGCTACGGACGGGGAGCTGTTTTTT
.	TRBD2	TRBV11-2	TRBJ2-3	CASSFRSSGRAGSPQYF	TGTGCCAGCAGCTTTAGGTCTAGCGGGAGGGCCGGGTCTCCGCAGTATTTT
.	TRBD1	TRBV9	TRBJ2-7	CASSGHRQGLEQYF	TGTGCCAGCAGCGGACACCGACAGGGCCTCGAGCAGTACTTC